This T cell receptor (beta chain) was recorded in a study of blood T cell repertoires in COVID-19. Study at large: From the United States, Italy and Spain came samples of acute and convalescent COVID-19. The analysed material was cDNA or gDNA that came from T cells, B-cell-depleted T cells, or PBMCs.

Trimming at V came to 2 bases and at J to 4 bases, leaving 2 bases not matched to a gene. This CDR3 region has 13 residues. Germline V gene data show CDR1 as SGHDT and CDR2 as YYEEEE. Per the study methods: Researchers report that nucleated cell counts were estimated from reference gene primer amplification. The method was immunoSEQ multiplex PCR; TCRdb's version includes in-frame clones alone and lacks a portion of them. Clonal size and the V and J genes are those of that table, whereas D and trimming came from the DNA. Of tens of thousands of clones in the sample, more than 70% are singletons; the top ten hold 8.5%.

The chain carries TRBV5-6 and TRBJ1-1, with 7 bases aligning to TRBD1. Sequencing was carried out using peripheral blood. The sequence derives from a man in his sixties with active COVID-19. The CDR3 nucleotides read TGTGCCAGCAGCTTCCGACAGGGCACTGAAGCTTTCTTT. Translation gives CASSFRQGTEAFF.